This TCR beta chain was retrieved from a study of blood T cells in healthy people across ages. Together with a sample-barcoded 5' primer, a J-beta primer mix was included in a second PCR lasting roughly 6 to 12 cycles. Through a template-switch adaptor with 12 random nucleotides, each cDNA molecule received a tag. TCRdb called the 5' RACE reads again in MiXCR, with one record for every CDR3 protein. Seen here are 1.5 million to 2 million distinct CDR3 sequences, roughly 52% observed once, and the top ten hold 2.1%. The sample consisted of blood. The receptor was isolated from a woman in her forties in good health.

CDR3 in DNA: TGCGCCAGCAGCCAACGGGCTAGCGAGGAGGCCAATGAGCAGTTCTTC. Translation gives CASSQRASEEANEQFF. The chain combines TRBV4-3 with TRBJ2-1; perhaps TRBD2 as D (6 bases). CDR3 length equals 16 residues. The germline V gene encodes CDR1 LGHNA and CDR2 YSLEER. V was cut by 2 bases and J by 6 bases, with 17 bases left in between.